This T cell receptor beta chain stems from a study of blood T cell repertoires in COVID-19. TCRdb's copy holds only in-frame clones and misses some; the assay was immunoSEQ multiplex PCR. The table includes about 220,000 clones, approximately 83% detected once. V lost 0 bases to trimming and J lost 0 bases; unmatched junction nucleotides: 7. This CDR3 region has 17 residues. Germline V gene lookup returns CDR1 MGHRA and CDR2 YSYEKL. The TCR sequence derives from a woman between 25 and 40 years old who had recovered from COVID-19. Sequenced material: peripheral blood. The V and J genes are TRBV4-1 and TRBJ1-1; TRBD1 aligns across 7 bases. CDR3 region: CASSQDTIDRVNTEAFF. The DNA of the CDR3 is TGCGCCAGCAGCCAAGATACGATCGACAGGGTGAACACTGAAGCTTTCTTT.